The 20 T cell receptor beta chains presented below share a single source sample, sequenced in a study of T cell responses to AZD1222 COVID-19 vaccine. The method was immunoSEQ multiplex PCR; TCRdb's version includes in-frame clones alone and lacks a portion of them. The sample holds over 120,000 clones; almost 95% are singletons and the top ten take around 3.3%. The source was peripheral blood, collected 28 days after the second AZD1222 dose. The source is an adult who received the AZD1222 COVID-19 vaccine.

The CDR3 DNA is TGCGCCAGCAGCTTCAAGCGGGAGGGCCGAAGCACCGGGGAGCTGTTTTTT. It specifies CASSFKREGRSTGELFF. The chain has TRBV5-1 and TRBJ2-2, with 10 bases matching TRBD2. The trim removed 2 bases at V and 4 bases at J, leaving 8 bases unmatched. CDR3 length: 17 amino acids. Germline V gives CDR1 SGHRS, CDR2 YFSETQ.

This chain connects TRBV19 to TRBJ2-7, with 7 bases fitting TRBD1. The germline V gene encodes CDR1 LNHDA and CDR2 SQIVND (reference sequence). The CDR3 loop spans 14 amino acids. The V and J ends lost 4 bases and 2 bases, in that order; junction bases with no gene match: 5. CDR3 sequence: CASSTGTAPYEQYF. CDR3 nucleotides: TGTGCCAGTAGTACCGGGACAGCCCCCTACGAGCAGTACTTC.

With respect to this clone: The same CDR3 also results from other DNA sequences found in this sample. The chain uses TRBV3-1 (or the pseudogene TRBV3-2) and TRBJ1-1; TRBD1 might be the D (5 bases). CDR1 and CDR2 from the germline V gene are LGHDT and YNNKEL (reference sequence). The CDR3 extends over 14 amino acids. V was pared by 1 base and J by 5 bases, with 11 bases between. DNA for the CDR3: TGTGCCAGCAGCCAAGTTTCCGGGGGGACTGAAGCTTTCTTT. Encoded protein: CASSQVSGGTEAFF.

V and J are TRBV5-1 and TRBJ1-1; 10 bases are a match to TRBD1. CDR3 length: 15 residues. Looked up from germline, CDR1 is SGHRS and CDR2 is YFSETQ. V shed 4 bases, J shed 4 bases, and the junction held 7 bases outside the gene matches. The CDR3 nucleotides are TGCGCCAGCAGCCACCGACAGGGGGCGTCCACTGAAGCTTTCTTT. This encodes CASSHRQGASTEAFF.

This sequence joins TRBV6-5 and TRBJ1-5; 7 bases are shared with TRBD1. Germline V gives CDR1 MNHEY, CDR2 SVGAGI. There are 14 residues in the CDR3. V was pared by 5 bases and J by 4 bases, with 5 bases of the junction left unmatched. Written as DNA, the CDR3 is TGTGCCAGCAGTACGACAGGGACAAATCAGCCCCAGCATTTT. Protein sequence: CASSTTGTNQPQHF.

V and J are TRBV30 and TRBJ1-4, with TRBD1 as a possible D gene (5 bases). V dropped 2 bases and J dropped 8 bases, with 9 bases sitting between them. CDR3 length: 12 amino acids. Germline V lookup: CDR1 GTSNPN, CDR2 SVGIG (reference sequence). As DNA, the CDR3 is TGTGCCTGGAGTACAGGAGGGGAAAAACTGTTTTTT. This gives the protein CAWSTGGEKLFF.

The rearrangement links TRBV25-1 to TRBJ2-5; TRBD1 matches 7 bases. The CDR3 runs 14 residues. After removal of 7 bases from V and 1 base from J, the junction contained 6 bases not matched to a gene. Germline CDR1 MGHDK, CDR2 SYGVNS. CDR3 amino acids: CASNDRASQETQYF. Here the CDR3 DNA reads TGTGCCAGCAATGACAGGGCGTCCCAAGAGACCCAGTACTTC.

The gene calls are TRBV3-1 (or the pseudogene TRBV3-2) and TRBJ1-6; D is unclear. This CDR3 has 19 residues. V was trimmed by 1 base and J by 10 bases, leaving 26 bases between them. Per germline, CDR1 LGHDT and CDR2 YNNKEL (reference sequence). CDR3 coding DNA: TGTGCCAGCAGCCAAGTTGATACCTCCGCGGGAGTATTAATCTCACCCCTCCACTTT. It specifies CASSQVDTSAGVLISPLHF.

The CDR3 is CASSIRAGGYGYTF. The DNA of the CDR3 is TGTGCCAGTAGTATAAGGGCAGGGGGCTATGGCTACACCTTC. The rearrangement joins TRBV19 to TRBJ1-2; 7 bases line up with TRBD1. The CDR3 consists of 14 residues. The V gene's germline CDR1 is LNHDA and CDR2 SQIVND (reference sequence). J lost 4 bases, V lost 2 bases, and 4 bases had no gene match. Filled out from reference TRBV19 and TRBJ1-2, the complete variable domain reads DGGITQSPKYLFRKEGQNVTLSCEQNLNHDAMYWYRQDPGQGLRLIYYSQIVNDFQKGDIAEGYSVSREKKESFPLTVTSAQKNPTAFYLCASSIRAGGYGYTFGSGTRLTVV.

The CDR3 loop reads CASSLEKGPTYEQYF. The CDR3 region has the DNA TGTGCCAGCAGCTTGGAAAAGGGGCCGACCTACGAGCAGTACTTC. The V call is TRBV5-8, the J call TRBJ2-7; D possibly corresponds to TRBD1 (5 bases). The CDR3 has 15 amino acids. CDR1 and CDR2 (germline): SGHTS, YDEGEE. The V and J ends lost 0 bases and 2 bases respectively, with 12 bases between them. The full variable domain, its missing parts supplied by reference TRBV5-8 and TRBJ2-7, is EAGVTQSPTHLIKTRGQQATLRCSPISGHTSVYWYQQALGLGLQFLLWYDEGEERNRGNFPPRFSGRQFPNYSSELNVNALELEDSALYLCASSLEKGPTYEQYFGPGTRLTVT.

The chain joins TRBV3-1 (or the pseudogene TRBV3-2) to TRBJ2-7; 9 positions match TRBD1. The germline CDR1 and CDR2 sequences are LGHDT and YNNKEL (reference sequence). The CDR3 is made up of 15 amino acids. V trimming: 2 bases; J trimming: 8 bases; junction bases outside the gene matches: 10. CDR3 sequence reads: CASSQLHRGRIKQYF. The CDR3 nucleotides are TGTGCCAGCAGCCAACTTCACAGGGGGCGTATCAAGCAGTACTTC.

The chain uses TRBV6-1 and TRBJ2-6; D is perhaps TRBD1 (5 bases). Trimming shortened V by 9 bases and J by 0 bases, and 15 bases separated the two germline ends. The CDR3 has 16 residues. The germline V gene has CDR1 MNHNS and CDR2 SASEGT. The CDR3 is CASREQAGSGANVLTF. CDR3 coding DNA: TGTGCCAGTAGAGAACAGGCCGGCTCTGGGGCCAACGTCCTGACTTTC.

The J gene is TRBJ1-3, the V gene TRBV9; D perhaps matches TRBD1 (5 bases). CDR1 SGDLS and CDR2 YYNGEE come from the germline V gene. CDR3 length: 14 residues. V dropped 0 bases and J dropped 2 bases, with 6 bases sitting between them. CDR3 sequence: CASSVVGAGNTIYF. The DNA for the CDR3 is TGTGCCAGCAGCGTAGTGGGGGCTGGAAACACCATATATTTT.

This rearrangement joins TRBV25-1 to TRBJ1-1; maybe TRBD1 (5 bases). Trimming left V 4 bases short and J 4 bases short, with 13 bases between. Germline CDR1 is MGHDK and CDR2 is SYGVNS. This CDR3 comprises 14 residues. The chain's CDR3 is CASSGGARGTEAFF. The CDR3 coding sequence is TGTGCCAGCAGTGGAGGGGCAAGGGGCACTGAAGCTTTCTTT.

CDR3 sequence (DNA): TGTGCCAGCAGCCCTTGGACTAGCGGGAGGGCCCGCTACGAGCAGTACTTC. It encodes CASSPWTSGRARYEQYF. This chain links TRBV5-6 with TRBJ2-7, with 15 nucleotides matching TRBD2. Germline V gene data show CDR1 as SGHDT and CDR2 as YYEEEE. V dropped 4 bases and J dropped 3; count of bases not matched to a gene: 8. The CDR3 length is 17 residues. Looking up the rest from reference TRBV5-6 and TRBJ2-7 gives the full variable domain: DAGVTQSPTHLIKTRGQQVTLRCSPKSGHDTVSWYQQALGQGPQFIFQYYEEEERQRGNFPDRFSGHQFPNYSSELNVNALLLGDSALYLCASSPWTSGRARYEQYFGPGTRLTVT.

V is TRBV28 and J is TRBJ2-1; no definite D call. This CDR3 contains 11 residues. The V end was cut by 1 base, the J end by 5 bases, with 0 bases between. Germline loops: CDR1 MDHEN, CDR2 SYDVKM. CDR3 DNA: TGTGCCAGCAGTTTATACAATGAGCAGTTCTTC. Translation gives CASSLYNEQFF. Using reference TRBV28 and TRBJ2-1 for the parts outside the CDR3, the full variable domain is DVKVTQSSRYLVKRTGEKVFLECVQDMDHENMFWYRQDPGLGLRLIYFSYDVKMKEKGDIPEGYSVSREKKERFSLILESASTNQTSMYLCASSLYNEQFFGPGTRLTVL.

The chain recombines TRBV5-1 with TRBJ1-1; weak D call: TRBD1 (5 bases). V shed 3 bases and J shed 4 bases, with 13 bases lying between them. Germline CDR1 SGHRS, CDR2 YFSETQ. The CDR3 has 14 amino acids. The chain's CDR3 is CASSSGTRGTEAFF. CDR3 nucleotides: TGCGCCAGCAGCTCCGGGACCCGAGGCACTGAAGCTTTCTTT.

The chain links TRBV7-2 to TRBJ2-2, with 9 bases that match TRBD2. Germline values: CDR1 SGHTA, CDR2 FQGNSA. V was pared by 2 bases and J by 5 bases, with 9 bases of the junction left unmatched. This CDR3 contains 17 residues. This chain's CDR3 is CASSLPLTSGTTGELFF. CDR3 DNA sequence: TGTGCCAGCAGCTTACCTCTGACTAGCGGAACAACCGGGGAGCTGTTTTTT.

The chain carries TRBV6-5 and TRBJ1-2; D possibly corresponds to TRBD1 (5 bases). Trimming took 0 bases from V and 4 from J, leaving 12 bases between them. The CDR3 runs to 15 residues. The germline V gene has CDR1 MNHEY and CDR2 SVGAGI. The CDR3, as DNA: TGTGCCAGCAGTTACTCGAGCGGCAGGGCCTATGGCTACACCTTC. It translates to CASSYSSGRAYGYTF.

The gene calls are TRBV28 and TRBJ1-2, with D possibly TRBD1 on 6 matching bases. Germline-derived CDR1 and CDR2 are MDHEN and SYDVKM. V lost 7 bases, J lost 2 bases, and 14 bases lay in between. CDR3 length: 14 amino acids. CDR3 nucleotides: TGTGCCAGCAACCCGGGACAACCGAACTATGGCTACACCTTC. Encoded protein: CASNPGQPNYGYTF.